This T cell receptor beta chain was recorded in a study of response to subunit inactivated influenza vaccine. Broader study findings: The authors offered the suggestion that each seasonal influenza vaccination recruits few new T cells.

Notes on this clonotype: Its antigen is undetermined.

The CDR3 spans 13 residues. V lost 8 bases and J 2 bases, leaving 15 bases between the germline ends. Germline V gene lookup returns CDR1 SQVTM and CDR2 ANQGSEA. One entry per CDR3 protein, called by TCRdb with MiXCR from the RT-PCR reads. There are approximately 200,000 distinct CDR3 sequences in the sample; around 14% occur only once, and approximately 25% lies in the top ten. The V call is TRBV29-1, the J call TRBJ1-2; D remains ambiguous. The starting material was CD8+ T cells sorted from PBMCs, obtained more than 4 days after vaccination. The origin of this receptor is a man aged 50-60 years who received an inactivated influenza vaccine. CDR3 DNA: TGCAGCACGTTGAACTCCGAAAACTATGGCTACACCTTC. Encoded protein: CSTLNSENYGYTF.